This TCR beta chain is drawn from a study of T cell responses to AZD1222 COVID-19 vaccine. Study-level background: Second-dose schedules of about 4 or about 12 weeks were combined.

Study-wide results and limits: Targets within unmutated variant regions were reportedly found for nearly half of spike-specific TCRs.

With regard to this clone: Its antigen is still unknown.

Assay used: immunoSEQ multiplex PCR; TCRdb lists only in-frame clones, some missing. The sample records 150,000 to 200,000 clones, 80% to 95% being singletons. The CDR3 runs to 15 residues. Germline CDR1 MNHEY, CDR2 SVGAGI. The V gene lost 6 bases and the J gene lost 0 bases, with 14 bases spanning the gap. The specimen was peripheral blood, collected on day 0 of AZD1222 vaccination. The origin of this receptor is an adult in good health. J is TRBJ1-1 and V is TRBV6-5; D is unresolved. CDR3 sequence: CASRGSDGMNTEAFF. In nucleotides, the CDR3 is TGTGCCAGCAGGGGAAGCGACGGCATGAACACTGAAGCTTTCTTT.